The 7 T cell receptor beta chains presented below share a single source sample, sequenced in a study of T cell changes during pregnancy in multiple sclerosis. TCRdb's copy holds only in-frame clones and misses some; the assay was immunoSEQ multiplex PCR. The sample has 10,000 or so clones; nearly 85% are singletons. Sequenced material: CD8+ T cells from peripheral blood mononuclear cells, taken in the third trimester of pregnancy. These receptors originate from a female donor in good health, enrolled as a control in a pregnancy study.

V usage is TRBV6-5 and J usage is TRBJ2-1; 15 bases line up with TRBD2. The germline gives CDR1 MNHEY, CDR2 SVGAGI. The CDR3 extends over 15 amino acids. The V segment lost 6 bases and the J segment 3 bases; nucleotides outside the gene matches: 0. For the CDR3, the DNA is TGTGCCAGCAGGGGACTAGCGGGGGGCTACAATGAGCAGTTCTTC. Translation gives CASRGLAGGYNEQFF.

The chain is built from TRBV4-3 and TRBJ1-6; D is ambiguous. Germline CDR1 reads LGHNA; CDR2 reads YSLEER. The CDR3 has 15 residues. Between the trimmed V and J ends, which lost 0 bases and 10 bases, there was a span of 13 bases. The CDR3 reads CASSQDGSIRSPLHF. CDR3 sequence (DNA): TGCGCCAGCAGCCAAGATGGGAGCATTCGGTCACCCCTCCACTTT.

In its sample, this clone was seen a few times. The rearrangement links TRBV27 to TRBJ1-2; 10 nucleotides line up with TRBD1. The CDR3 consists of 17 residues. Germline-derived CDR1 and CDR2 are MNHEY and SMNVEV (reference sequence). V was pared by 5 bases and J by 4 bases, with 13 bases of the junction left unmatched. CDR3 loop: CASSLGTGARLSYGYTF. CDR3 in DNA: TGTGCCAGCAGTCTGGGGACAGGGGCGAGGCTTAGCTATGGCTACACCTTC.

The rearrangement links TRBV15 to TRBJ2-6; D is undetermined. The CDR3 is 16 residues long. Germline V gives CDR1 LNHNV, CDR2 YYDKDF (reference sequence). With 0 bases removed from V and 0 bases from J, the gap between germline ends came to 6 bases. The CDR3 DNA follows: TGTGCCACCAGCAGAGATGTCGGCTCTGGGGCCAACGTCCTGACTTTC. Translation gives CATSRDVGSGANVLTF.

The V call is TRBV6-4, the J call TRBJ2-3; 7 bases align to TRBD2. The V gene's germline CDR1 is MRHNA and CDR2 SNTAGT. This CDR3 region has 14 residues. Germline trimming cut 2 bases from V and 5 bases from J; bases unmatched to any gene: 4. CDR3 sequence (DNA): TGTGCCAGCAGTGACGGGAGGGGAGGAGATACGCAGTATTTT. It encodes CASSDGRGGDTQYF.

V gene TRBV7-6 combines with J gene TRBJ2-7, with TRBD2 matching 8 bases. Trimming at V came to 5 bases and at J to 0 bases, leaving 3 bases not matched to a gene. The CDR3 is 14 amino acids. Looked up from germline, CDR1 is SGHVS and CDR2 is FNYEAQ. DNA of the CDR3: TGTGCCAGCAGCCGGAGCGGGAGCTCCTACGAGCAGTACTTC. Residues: CASSRSGSSYEQYF.

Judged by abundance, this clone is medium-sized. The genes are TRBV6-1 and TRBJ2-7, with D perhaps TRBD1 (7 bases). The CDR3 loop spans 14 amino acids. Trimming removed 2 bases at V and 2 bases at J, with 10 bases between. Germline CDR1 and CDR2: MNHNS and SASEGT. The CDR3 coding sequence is TGTGCCAGCAGTGAACAGGGGGAGGCCTACGAGCAGTACTTC. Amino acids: CASSEQGEAYEQYF.